These 3 T cell receptor beta chains share one sample of origin, sequenced in a study of vaccination and CD4 T cells after COVID-19. The Oncomine TCR Beta short-read assay sequenced DNA from cultured CD4+ T cells. MiXCR, applied by TCRdb to the PCR reads, yields one record per CDR3 protein. The repertoire holds some 15,000 distinct CDR3 sequences, around three fifths seen once, with about 7% in the top ten. Their target antigens are unknown. Described treatment: approximately nine-day PBMC culture with coronavirus spike peptide pools or control peptides (ViraFEST assay). Sequences were obtained from CD4+ T cells from blood, cultured in vitro. The source is a human donor who had recovered from COVID-19.

The rearrangement joins TRBV11-2 to TRBJ2-3; D is undetermined. The CDR3 consists of 13 residues. Germline V lookup: CDR1 SGHAT, CDR2 FQNNGV. V was cut by 0 bases and J by 6 bases, with 7 bases left in between. CDR3 region: CASSLDRPDTQYF. The CDR3 DNA is TGTGCCAGCAGCTTAGATCGTCCGGATACGCAGTATTTT. Combining the CDR3 with reference TRBV11-2 and TRBJ2-3 gives the whole variable domain EAGVAQSPRYKIIEKRQSVAFWCNPISGHATLYWYQQILGQGPKLLIQFQNNGVVDDSQLPKDRFSAERLKGVDSTLKIQPAKLEDSAVYLCASSLDRPDTQYFGPGTRLTVL.

This clonotype appeared a single time. This rearrangement joins TRBV20-1 to TRBJ2-2; TRBD2 might be the D (6 bases). V was trimmed by 3 bases and J by 0 bases, leaving 8 bases between them. CDR1 DFQATT and CDR2 SNEGSKA come from the germline V gene (reference sequence). This CDR3 spans 14 amino acids. The CDR3 loop is CSASWGANTGELFF. The CDR3 DNA is TGCAGTGCTAGCTGGGGGGCGAACACCGGGGAGCTGTTTTTT.

The chain combines TRBV6-1 with TRBJ2-1; 7 positions agree with TRBD1. Germline assignment: CDR1 MNHNS and CDR2 SASEGT. This CDR3 is 14 amino acids long. V shed 6 bases and J 4 bases; nucleotides not matched to a gene: 6. Here the CDR3 reads CASRHGTEYNEQFF. Here the CDR3 DNA reads TGTGCCAGCAGGCACGGGACAGAATACAATGAGCAGTTCTTC.